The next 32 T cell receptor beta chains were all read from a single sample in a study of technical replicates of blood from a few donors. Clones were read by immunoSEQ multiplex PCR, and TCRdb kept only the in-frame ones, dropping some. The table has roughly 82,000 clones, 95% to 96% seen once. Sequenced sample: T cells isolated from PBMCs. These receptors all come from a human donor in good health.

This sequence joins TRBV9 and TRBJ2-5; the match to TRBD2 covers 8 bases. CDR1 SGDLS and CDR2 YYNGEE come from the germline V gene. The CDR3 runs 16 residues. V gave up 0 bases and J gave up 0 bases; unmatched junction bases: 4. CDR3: CASSVGISGNQETQYF. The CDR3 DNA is TGTGCCAGCAGCGTAGGGATTAGCGGGAACCAAGAGACCCAGTACTTC.

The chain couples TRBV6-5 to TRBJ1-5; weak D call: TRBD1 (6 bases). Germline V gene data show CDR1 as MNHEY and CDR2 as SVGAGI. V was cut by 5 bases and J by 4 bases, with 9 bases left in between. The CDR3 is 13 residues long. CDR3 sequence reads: CASSRTDNQPQHF. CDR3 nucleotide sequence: TGTGCCAGCAGTCGGACAGATAATCAGCCCCAGCATTTT.

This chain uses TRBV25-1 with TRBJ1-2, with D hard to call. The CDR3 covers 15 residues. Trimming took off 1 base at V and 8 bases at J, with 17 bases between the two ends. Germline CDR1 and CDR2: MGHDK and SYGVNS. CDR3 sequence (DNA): TGTGCCAGCAGTGAATTTGGCGAGGGCGCGGACGGCTACACCTTC. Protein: CASSEFGEGADGYTF.

CDR3 in DNA: TGTGCCAGTATACGGGACAGTGCTGGAAACACCATATATTTT. Protein sequence: CASIRDSAGNTIYF. The chain recombines TRBV19 with TRBJ1-3, with 7 bases matching TRBD1. There are 14 residues in the CDR3. Germline trimming cut 7 bases from V and 2 bases from J; bases unmatched to any gene: 5. Germline values: CDR1 LNHDA, CDR2 SQIVND (reference sequence).

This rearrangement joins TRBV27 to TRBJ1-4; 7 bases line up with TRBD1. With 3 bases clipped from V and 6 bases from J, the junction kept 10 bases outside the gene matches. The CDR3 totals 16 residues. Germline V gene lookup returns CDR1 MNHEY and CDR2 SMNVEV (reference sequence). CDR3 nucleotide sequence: TGTGCCAGCAGTTTTTCCCCACCGGGACAGCATGAAAAACTGTTTTTT. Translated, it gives CASSFSPPGQHEKLFF.

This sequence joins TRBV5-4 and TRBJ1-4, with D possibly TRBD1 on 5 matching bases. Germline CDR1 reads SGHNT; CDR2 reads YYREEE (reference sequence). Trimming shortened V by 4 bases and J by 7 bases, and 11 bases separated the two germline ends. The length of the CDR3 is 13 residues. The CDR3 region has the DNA TGTGCCAGCAGCCACCCTGACAGTGAAAAACTGTTTTTT. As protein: CASSHPDSEKLFF.

The CDR3 DNA reads as TGTGCCAGCAGCTTAGCTTTGGGCGGGGAGACCCAGTACTTC. Residues: CASSLALGGETQYF. The rearrangement links TRBV5-6 to TRBJ2-5; TRBD2 is a possible D gene (5 bases). V lost 2 bases, J lost 5 bases, and 13 bases lay in between. This CDR3 is built from 14 residues. Germline V gene lookup returns CDR1 SGHDT and CDR2 YYEEEE. Variable domain in full (rest from reference TRBV5-6 and TRBJ2-5): DAGVTQSPTHLIKTRGQQVTLRCSPKSGHDTVSWYQQALGQGPQFIFQYYEEEERQRGNFPDRFSGHQFPNYSSELNVNALLLGDSALYLCASSLALGGETQYFGPGTRLLVL.

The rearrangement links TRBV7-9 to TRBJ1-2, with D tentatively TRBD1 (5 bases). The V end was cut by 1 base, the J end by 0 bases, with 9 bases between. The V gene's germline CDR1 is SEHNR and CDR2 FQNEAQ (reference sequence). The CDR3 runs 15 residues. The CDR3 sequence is CASSLELTANYGYTF. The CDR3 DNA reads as TGTGCCAGCAGCTTAGAACTGACAGCTAACTATGGCTACACCTTC.

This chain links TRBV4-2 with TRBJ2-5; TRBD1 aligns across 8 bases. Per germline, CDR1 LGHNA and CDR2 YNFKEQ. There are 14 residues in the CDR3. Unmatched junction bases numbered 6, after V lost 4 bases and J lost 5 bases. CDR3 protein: CASSRQGAGETQYF. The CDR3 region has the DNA TGTGCCAGCAGCCGCCAGGGGGCTGGGGAGACCCAGTACTTC.

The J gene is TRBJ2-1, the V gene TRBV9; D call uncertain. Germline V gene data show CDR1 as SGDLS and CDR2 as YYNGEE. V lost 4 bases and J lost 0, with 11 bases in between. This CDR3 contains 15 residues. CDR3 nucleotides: TGTGCCAGCAGCACTGACGACTCCTCCTACAATGAGCAGTTCTTC. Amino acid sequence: CASSTDDSSYNEQFF. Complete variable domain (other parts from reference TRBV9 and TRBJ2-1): DSGVTQTPKHLITATGQRVTLRCSPRSGDLSVYWYQQSLDQGLQFLIQYYNGEERAKGNILERFSAQQFPDLHSELNLSSLELGDSALYFCASSTDDSSYNEQFFGPGTRLTVL.

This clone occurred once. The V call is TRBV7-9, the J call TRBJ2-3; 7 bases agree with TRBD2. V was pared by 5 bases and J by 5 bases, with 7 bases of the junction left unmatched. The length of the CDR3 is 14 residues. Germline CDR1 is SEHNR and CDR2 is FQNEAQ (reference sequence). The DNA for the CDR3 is TGTGCCAGCAGCAGAGCGGGCGGGGGAGATACGCAGTATTTT. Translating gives CASSRAGGGDTQYF.

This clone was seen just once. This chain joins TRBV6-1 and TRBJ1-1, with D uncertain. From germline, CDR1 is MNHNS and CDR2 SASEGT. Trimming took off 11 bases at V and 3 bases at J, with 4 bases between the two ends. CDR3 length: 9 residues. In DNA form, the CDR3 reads TGTGCCGGCTACACTGAAGCTTTCTTT. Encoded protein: CAGYTEAFF.

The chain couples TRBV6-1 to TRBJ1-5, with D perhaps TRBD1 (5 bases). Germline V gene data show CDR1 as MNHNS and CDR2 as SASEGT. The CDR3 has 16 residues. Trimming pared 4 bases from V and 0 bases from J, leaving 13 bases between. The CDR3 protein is CASSVGGGYSNQPQHF. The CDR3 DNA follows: TGTGCCAGCAGTGTGGGGGGGGGTTATAGCAATCAGCCCCAGCATTTT.

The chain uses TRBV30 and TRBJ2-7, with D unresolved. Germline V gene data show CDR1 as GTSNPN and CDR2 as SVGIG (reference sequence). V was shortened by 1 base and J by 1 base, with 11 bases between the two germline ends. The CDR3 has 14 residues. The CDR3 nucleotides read TGTGCCTGGAGTGGGAATATAGCTTCCTACGAGCAGTACTTC. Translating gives CAWSGNIASYEQYF.

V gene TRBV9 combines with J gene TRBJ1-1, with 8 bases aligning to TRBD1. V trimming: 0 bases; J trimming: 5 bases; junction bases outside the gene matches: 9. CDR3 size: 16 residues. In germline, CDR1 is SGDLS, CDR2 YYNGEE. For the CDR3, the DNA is TGTGCCAGCAGCGTAGCAGGGGGCGCAGGGGAGACTGAAGCTTTCTTT. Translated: CASSVAGGAGETEAFF. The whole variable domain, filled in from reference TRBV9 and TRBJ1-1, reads DSGVTQTPKHLITATGQRVTLRCSPRSGDLSVYWYQQSLDQGLQFLIQYYNGEERAKGNILERFSAQQFPDLHSELNLSSLELGDSALYFCASSVAGGAGETEAFFGQGTRLTVV.

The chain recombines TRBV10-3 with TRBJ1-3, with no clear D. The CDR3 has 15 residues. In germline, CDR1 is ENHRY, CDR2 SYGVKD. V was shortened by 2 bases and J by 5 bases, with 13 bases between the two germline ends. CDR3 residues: CAISEGQLGRNTIYF. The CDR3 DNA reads TGTGCCATCAGTGAGGGGCAGCTCGGGAGAAACACCATATATTTT.

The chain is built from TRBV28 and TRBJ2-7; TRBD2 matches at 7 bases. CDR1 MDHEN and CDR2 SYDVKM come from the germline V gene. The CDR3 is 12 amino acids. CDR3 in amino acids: CGIAGTTYEQYF. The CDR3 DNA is TGTGGAATAGCGGGTACGACCTACGAGCAGTACTTC. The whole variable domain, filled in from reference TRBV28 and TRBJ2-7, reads DVKVTQSSRYLVKRTGEKVFLECVQDMDHENMFWYRQDPGLGLRLIYFSYDVKMKEKGDIPEGYSVSREKKERFSLILESASTNQTSMYLCGIAGTTYEQYFGPGTRLTVT.

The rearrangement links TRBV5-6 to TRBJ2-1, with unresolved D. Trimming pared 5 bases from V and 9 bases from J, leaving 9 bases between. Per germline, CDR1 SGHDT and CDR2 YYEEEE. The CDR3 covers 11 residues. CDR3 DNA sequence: TGTGCCAGCAGACTTGGTTTTGAGCAGTTCTTC. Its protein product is CASRLGFEQFF.

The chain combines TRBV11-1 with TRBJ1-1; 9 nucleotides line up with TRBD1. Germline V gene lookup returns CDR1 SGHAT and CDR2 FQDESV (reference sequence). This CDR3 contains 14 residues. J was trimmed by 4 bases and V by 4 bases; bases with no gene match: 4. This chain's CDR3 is CASSSGQGITEAFF. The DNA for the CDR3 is TGTGCCAGCAGCTCCGGACAGGGGATCACTGAAGCTTTCTTT.

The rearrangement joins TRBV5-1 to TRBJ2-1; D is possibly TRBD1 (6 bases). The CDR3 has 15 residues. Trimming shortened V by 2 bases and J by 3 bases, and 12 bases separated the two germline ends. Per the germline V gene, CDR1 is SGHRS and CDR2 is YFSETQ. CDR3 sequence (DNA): TGCGCCAGCAGCTTAGGGGGAGTAAGCTACAATGAGCAGTTCTTC. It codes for CASSLGGVSYNEQFF.

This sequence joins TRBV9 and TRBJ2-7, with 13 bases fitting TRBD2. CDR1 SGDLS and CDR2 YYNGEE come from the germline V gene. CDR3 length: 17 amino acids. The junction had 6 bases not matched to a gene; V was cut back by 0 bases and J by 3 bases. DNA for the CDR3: TGTGCCAGCAGCGTAGCCAGTGGACTAGCGGGAGTCTACGAGCAGTACTTC. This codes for CASSVASGLAGVYEQYF. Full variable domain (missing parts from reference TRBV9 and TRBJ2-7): DSGVTQTPKHLITATGQRVTLRCSPRSGDLSVYWYQQSLDQGLQFLIQYYNGEERAKGNILERFSAQQFPDLHSELNLSSLELGDSALYFCASSVASGLAGVYEQYFGPGTRLTVT.

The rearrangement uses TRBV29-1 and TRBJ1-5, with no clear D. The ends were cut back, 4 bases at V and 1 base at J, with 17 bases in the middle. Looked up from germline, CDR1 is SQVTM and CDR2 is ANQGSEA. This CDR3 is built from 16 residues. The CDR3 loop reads CSVGFQARLSNQPQHF. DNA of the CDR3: TGCAGCGTTGGATTTCAGGCCCGCCTAAGCAATCAGCCCCAGCATTTT.

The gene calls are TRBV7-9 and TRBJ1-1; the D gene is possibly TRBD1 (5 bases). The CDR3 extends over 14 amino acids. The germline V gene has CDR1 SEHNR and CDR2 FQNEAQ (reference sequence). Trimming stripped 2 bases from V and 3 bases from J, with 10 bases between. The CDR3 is CASSLSGLDTEAFF. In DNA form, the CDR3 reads TGTGCCAGCAGCTTATCAGGGTTGGACACTGAAGCTTTCTTT.

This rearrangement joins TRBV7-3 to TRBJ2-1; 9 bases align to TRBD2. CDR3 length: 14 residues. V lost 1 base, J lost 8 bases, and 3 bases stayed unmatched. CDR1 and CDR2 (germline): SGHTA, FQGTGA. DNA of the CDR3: TGTGCCAGCAGCTTAATGCGGGAGGGATATGAGCAGTTCTTC. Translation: CASSLMREGYEQFF.

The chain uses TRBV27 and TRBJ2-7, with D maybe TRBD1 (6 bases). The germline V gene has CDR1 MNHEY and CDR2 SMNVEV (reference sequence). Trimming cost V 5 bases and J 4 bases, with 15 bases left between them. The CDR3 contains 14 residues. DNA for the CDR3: TGTGCCAGCAGTGTCAGGGGAGCAGGGTACGAGCAGTACTTC. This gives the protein CASSVRGAGYEQYF.

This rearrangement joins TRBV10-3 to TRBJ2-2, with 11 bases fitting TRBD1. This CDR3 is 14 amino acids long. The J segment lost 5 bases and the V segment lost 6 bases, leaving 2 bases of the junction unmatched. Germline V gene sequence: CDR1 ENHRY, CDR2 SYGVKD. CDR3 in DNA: TGTGCCATCAGGGGGACAGGGGGGACCGGGGAGCTGTTTTTT. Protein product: CAIRGTGGTGELFF.

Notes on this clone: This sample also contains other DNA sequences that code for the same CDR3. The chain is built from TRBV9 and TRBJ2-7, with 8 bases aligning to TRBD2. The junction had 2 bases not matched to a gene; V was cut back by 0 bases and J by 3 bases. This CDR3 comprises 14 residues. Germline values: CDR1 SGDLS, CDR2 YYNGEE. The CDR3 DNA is TGTGCCAGCAGCGTAGTAAGCGGGAGCTACGAGCAGTACTTC. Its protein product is CASSVVSGSYEQYF. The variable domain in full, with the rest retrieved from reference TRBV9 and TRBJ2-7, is DSGVTQTPKHLITATGQRVTLRCSPRSGDLSVYWYQQSLDQGLQFLIQYYNGEERAKGNILERFSAQQFPDLHSELNLSSLELGDSALYFCASSVVSGSYEQYFGPGTRLTVT.

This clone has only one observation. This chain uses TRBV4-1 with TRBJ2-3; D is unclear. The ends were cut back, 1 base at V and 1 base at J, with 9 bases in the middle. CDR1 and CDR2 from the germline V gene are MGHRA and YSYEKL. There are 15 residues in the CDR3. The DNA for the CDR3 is TGCGCCAGCAGCCAAGTGAAGCCGGGCACAGATACGCAGTATTTT. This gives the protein CASSQVKPGTDTQYF.

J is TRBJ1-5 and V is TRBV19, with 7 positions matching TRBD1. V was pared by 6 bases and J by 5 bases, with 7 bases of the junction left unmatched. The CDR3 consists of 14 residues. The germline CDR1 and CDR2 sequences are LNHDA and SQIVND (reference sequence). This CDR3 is CASRGHRGDQPQHF. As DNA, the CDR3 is TGTGCCAGTAGGGGTCACAGGGGAGATCAGCCCCAGCATTTT.

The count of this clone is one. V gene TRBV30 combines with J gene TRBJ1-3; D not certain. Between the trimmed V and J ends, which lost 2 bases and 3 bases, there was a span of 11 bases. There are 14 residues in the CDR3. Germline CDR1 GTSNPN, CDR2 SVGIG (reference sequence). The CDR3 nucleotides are TGTGCCTGGAGTCTGGGAGTCGGTGGAAACACCATATATTTT. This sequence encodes CAWSLGVGGNTIYF.

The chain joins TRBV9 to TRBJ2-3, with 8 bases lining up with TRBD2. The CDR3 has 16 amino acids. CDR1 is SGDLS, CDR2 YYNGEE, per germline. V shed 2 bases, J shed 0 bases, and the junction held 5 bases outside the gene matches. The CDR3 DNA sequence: TGTGCCAGCAGCGTGATAGCGGGATATAGCACAGATACGCAGTATTTT. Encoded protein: CASSVIAGYSTDTQYF.

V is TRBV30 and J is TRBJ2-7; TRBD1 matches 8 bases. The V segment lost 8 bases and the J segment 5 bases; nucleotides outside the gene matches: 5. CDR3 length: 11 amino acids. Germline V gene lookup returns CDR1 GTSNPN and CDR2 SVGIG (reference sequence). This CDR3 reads CAGQGMNEQYF. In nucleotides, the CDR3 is TGTGCCGGACAGGGTATGAACGAGCAGTACTTC.